This TCR beta chain emerged from a study of T-cell reconstitution after alpha-beta-depleted transplantation in children. Researchers prepared the TCRbeta library using unique molecular identifiers, the study reports. TCRdb re-called the PCR reads with MiXCR, one entry per CDR3 protein. The sample gives hundreds of thousands of distinct CDR3 sequences, about a tenth of which show up once; 28% is in the top ten. Findings of the study overall: Surviving recipient T cells and thymic progenitors produced the high day-60 TCRbeta diversity seen in some patients.

This clonotype was seen ten or more times. Its specificity is unknown. This CDR3 is built from 13 residues. With 3 bases removed from V and 12 bases from J, the gap between germline ends came to 19 bases. Germline CDR1 reads SGHRS; CDR2 reads YFSETQ. The clonotype originates from a child less than two years old with acute myeloid leukemia, due to receive a stem cell transplant. Sequencing used PBMCs, obtained before TCRalphabeta/CD19-depleted stem cell transplant. The V and J genes are TRBV5-1 and TRBJ2-7; D might be TRBD2 (5 bases). The CDR3 reads CASSSGSGLGRYF. The CDR3 bases are TGCGCCAGCAGCTCCGGAAGCGGACTTGGGAGGTACTTC.